What follows are 19 T cell receptor beta chains derived from one specimen sequenced in a study of spatial heterogeneity in lung cancer. As for time point: sample taken at primary tumor resection. Researchers sequenced whole RNA taken from tumor, nontumor lung or frozen PBMC without sorting. Each CDR3 protein gets one entry after TCRdb re-called the 5' RACE reads with MiXCR. The table records roughly 70,000 distinct CDR3 sequences, 10% to 15% of them present only once. The sequenced sample was PBMCs, obtained at surgery. Receptors were obtained from a male donor with early-stage non-small cell lung cancer.

In this sample, this clonotype turned up many times. The CDR3 DNA sequence: TGTGCCAGCAGACTAAGGTCTAGCGGGAGATCCGGGGAGCTGTTTTTT. Translating it yields CASRLRSSGRSGELFF. The chain employs TRBV13 and TRBJ2-2; 10 nucleotides align to TRBD2. The germline V gene has CDR1 PRHDT and CDR2 FYEKMQ (reference sequence). Trimming removed 6 bases from V and 6 bases from J; junction bases left unmatched: 10. The CDR3 is 16 residues long.

This chain connects TRBV29-1 to TRBJ1-1; 10 nucleotides line up with TRBD1. The V segment lost 3 bases and the J segment 5 bases; nucleotides outside the gene matches: 12. This CDR3 spans 16 amino acids. CDR1 is SQVTM and CDR2 is ANQGSEA in the germline V gene. The DNA of the CDR3 is TGCAGCGTTGAGGGTGGGACAGGGGACCGGGGAACTGAAGCTTTCTTT. As protein: CSVEGGTGDRGTEAFF.

This clonotype turned up a few times. The gene calls are TRBV20-1 and TRBJ1-5; perhaps TRBD1 as D (6 bases). CDR3 length equals 12 residues. Between the trimmed V and J ends, which lost 2 bases and 4 bases, there was a span of 6 bases. Germline CDR1 is DFQATT and CDR2 is SNEGSKA (reference sequence). In DNA form, the CDR3 reads TGCAGTGCTAGAAGGGGGAATCAGCCCCAGCATTTT. Translated: CSARRGNQPQHF.

At least ten counts were recorded for this clonotype. The chain is built from TRBV10-3 and TRBJ2-1; 7 nucleotides agree with TRBD1. This CDR3 spans 15 amino acids. V lost 3 bases, J lost 4 bases, and 6 bases stayed unmatched. Germline assignment: CDR1 ENHRY and CDR2 SYGVKD. CDR3 loop: CAISEEGAVYNEQFF. CDR3 sequence (DNA): TGTGCCATCAGTGAAGAGGGGGCAGTATACAATGAGCAGTTCTTC.

This clonotype was detected many times. The rearrangement links TRBV12-3 or TRBV12-4 to TRBJ2-2; D could derive from TRBD1 or TRBD2 (5 bases each). The CDR3 runs to 15 residues. Trimming pared 0 bases from V and 4 bases from J, leaving 9 bases between. CDR3 bases: TGTGCCAGCAGTTTAGCGTCAGGGACCACCGGGGAGCTGTTTTTT. It translates to CASSLASGTTGELFF.

The genes are TRBV4-2 and TRBJ2-3, with TRBD2 matching over 10 bases. The V segment lost 5 bases and the J segment 5 bases; nucleotides outside the gene matches: 4. Germline CDR1 is LGHNA and CDR2 is YNFKEQ. This CDR3 has 14 residues. In DNA, the CDR3 is TGTGCCAGCAGCGGAGCGGGAGGGGTAGATACGCAGTATTTT. This gives the protein CASSGAGGVDTQYF.

V is TRBV5-1 and J is TRBJ2-1; 11 bases align to TRBD2. CDR1 is SGHRS, CDR2 YFSETQ, per germline. J was trimmed by 6 bases and V by 2 bases; bases with no gene match: 7. The CDR3 consists of 16 residues. The CDR3 loop is CASSLPTGTSGNEQFF. CDR3 nucleotides: TGCGCCAGCAGCTTACCTACCGGGACTAGCGGCAATGAGCAGTTCTTC.

This clonotype was seen more than once but under ten times. The gene calls are TRBV5-4 and TRBJ2-3; 11 nucleotides line up with TRBD2. This CDR3 is built from 16 residues. V trimming: 4 bases; J trimming: 5 bases; junction bases outside the gene matches: 9. Germline V gene data show CDR1 as SGHNT and CDR2 as YYREEE (reference sequence). This CDR3 reads CASSLGGTSGRDTQYF. The CDR3 nucleotides read TGTGCCAGCAGCCTCGGCGGAACTAGCGGGAGAGATACGCAGTATTTT.

This clonotype came up a few times. The gene calls are TRBV6-5 and TRBJ2-3; the match to TRBD2 covers 10 bases. CDR3 length equals 14 residues. With V trimmed by 10 bases and J by 3 bases, 7 bases remained unmatched. Germline V gives CDR1 MNHEY, CDR2 SVGAGI. The CDR3, as DNA: TGTGCCATCCCGCTAGCGGGAGTGACAGATACGCAGTATTTT. Translated: CAIPLAGVTDTQYF.

The J gene is TRBJ2-3, the V gene TRBV6-5; 7 bases align to TRBD2. Trimming removed 5 bases from V and 4 bases from J; junction bases left unmatched: 9. The CDR3 totals 15 residues. Germline CDR1 MNHEY, CDR2 SVGAGI. The CDR3 DNA follows: TGTGCCAGCAGTCGAAGCGGGGTCGAGGCAGATACGCAGTATTTT. Protein sequence: CASSRSGVEADTQYF.

This clonotype has just a few counts. The chain recombines TRBV12-3 or TRBV12-4 with TRBJ1-5; TRBD1 matches 12 bases. The CDR3 covers 18 residues. V lost 6 bases and J lost 0; bases outside the gene matches: 9. The CDR3 DNA reads as TGTGCCAGCAGCCAAGGGACAGGGGGCCTGTATAGCAATCAGCCCCAGCATTTT. This encodes CASSQGTGGLYSNQPQHF.

This clonotype was observed a few times. The chain combines TRBV7-9 with TRBJ2-7, with 7 bases lining up with TRBD1. V lost 5 bases, J lost 6 bases, and 13 bases stayed unmatched. Germline V gene sequence: CDR1 SEHNR, CDR2 FQNEAQ (reference sequence). This CDR3 has 15 residues. Here the CDR3 reads CASSLTGVQPLEQYF. The CDR3 DNA reads TGTGCCAGCAGCCTAACAGGGGTCCAGCCTCTCGAGCAGTACTTC.

In this sample, this clonotype turned up once. The gene calls are TRBV3-1 and TRBJ2-5, with D tentatively TRBD1 (5 bases). The CDR3 runs to 13 residues. With 0 bases removed from V and 3 bases from J, the gap between germline ends came to 5 bases. CDR1 is LGHDT, CDR2 YNNKEL, per germline (reference sequence). CDR3 coding DNA: TGTGCCAGCAGCCAAGACAGGGAAGAGACCCAGTACTTC. Protein product: CASSQDREETQYF.

The chain has TRBV27 and TRBJ1-2, with 7 bases lining up with TRBD1. Germline V gives CDR1 MNHEY, CDR2 SMNVEV (reference sequence). The CDR3 extends over 16 amino acids. Losses at the gene ends were 4 bases for V and 8 bases for J; bases not matched to a gene: 16. The CDR3 coding sequence is TGTGCCAGCAGTTCGAGCGCTACAGGGGCCATGCTGGGCTACACCTTC. Its translation is CASSSSATGAMLGYTF.

The chain couples TRBV5-1 to TRBJ1-1; no clear D. CDR3 size: 13 residues. V gave up 3 bases and J gave up 1 base, with 7 bases separating them. The germline V gene has CDR1 SGHRS and CDR2 YFSETQ. The CDR3 DNA sequence: TGCGCCAGCAGCTGGAGACAGAACACTGAAGCTTTCTTT. Translated: CASSWRQNTEAFF.

This clonotype was seen more than once but under ten times. The V and J genes are TRBV5-7 and TRBJ2-7; D is possibly TRBD1 (6 bases). TRBV5-7 is an ORF; its function is uncertain. V was pared by 5 bases and J by 2 bases, with 14 bases between. The CDR3 totals 14 residues. The CDR3 here is CASRQGFTTYEQYF. CDR3 in DNA: TGTGCCAGCAGACAGGGTTTTACGACCTACGAGCAGTACTTC.

The rearrangement uses TRBV7-8 and TRBJ1-1, with a possible D match to TRBD1 (5 bases). This CDR3 spans 14 amino acids. Germline loops: CDR1 SGHVS, CDR2 FQNEAQ. Trimming stripped 4 bases from V and 1 base from J, with 10 bases between. CDR3 sequence (DNA): TGTGCCAGCAGCTCAAGTACAGGGAACACTGAAGCTTTCTTT. This encodes CASSSSTGNTEAFF.

The genes are TRBV18 and TRBJ2-7, with D tentatively TRBD1 (5 bases). The germline gives CDR1 KGHSH, CDR2 LQKENI. V lost 3 bases and J 9 bases, leaving 12 bases between the germline ends. This CDR3 region has 12 residues. CDR3 amino acids: CASSPRELGQYF. The CDR3 DNA reads as TGTGCCAGCTCACCCAGGGAATTGGGGCAGTACTTC.

This clonotype was observed many times. This chain uses TRBV9 with TRBJ2-5, with 7 nucleotides matching TRBD2. In germline, CDR1 is SGDLS, CDR2 YYNGEE. The CDR3 sequence is 13 residues long. Germline trimming cut 4 bases from V and 5 bases from J; bases unmatched to any gene: 5. CDR3 loop: CASSRDYGETQYF. DNA for the CDR3: TGTGCCAGCAGCCGGGACTACGGGGAGACCCAGTACTTC.